The 8 T cell receptor beta chains reported below all come from one sample, sequenced in a study of CD8+ T cells in alopecia areata. cDNA prepared by RNA extraction and subsequent reverse transcription served as the template for sequencing. The table came from immunoSEQ multiplex PCR; TCRdb's copy has only in-frame clones and leaves some out. The sample lists under 95,000 clones; about 70% were seen once. Treatment given: oral pan-JAK inhibitor, 5-10 mg twice daily. The sample consisted of CD8+ T cells sorted from blood, taken around week 46, from a patient treated with tofacitinib. The receptors come from a human donor with alopecia areata.

The chain couples TRBV5-6 to TRBJ1-5; no definite D call. Trimming stripped 4 bases from V and 4 bases from J, with 6 bases between. CDR3 length equals 12 residues. Germline V gene lookup returns CDR1 SGHDT and CDR2 YYEEEE. The chain's CDR3 is CASSQINQPQHF. The CDR3 coding sequence is TGTGCCAGCAGCCAGATAAATCAGCCCCAGCATTTT. Drawing the rest from reference TRBV5-6 and TRBJ1-5, the complete variable domain is DAGVTQSPTHLIKTRGQQVTLRCSPKSGHDTVSWYQQALGQGPQFIFQYYEEEERQRGNFPDRFSGHQFPNYSSELNVNALLLGDSALYLCASSQINQPQHFGDGTRLSIL.

This chain's CDR3 is CASSPRGGPRNTEAFF. Here the CDR3 DNA reads TGTGCCAGCAGCCCGAGGGGGGGACCGAGGAACACTGAAGCTTTCTTT. The chain joins TRBV7-9 to TRBJ1-1, with D possibly TRBD1 on 6 matching bases. CDR3 length: 16 amino acids. V shed 5 bases and J shed 1 base, with 17 bases lying between them. Germline V gene lookup returns CDR1 SEHNR and CDR2 FQNEAQ (reference sequence).

Only one count was recorded for this clone. This chain links TRBV6-6 with TRBJ1-1; D might be TRBD1 (6 bases). V lost 7 bases and J 1 base, leaving 16 bases between the germline ends. The V gene's germline CDR1 is MNHNY and CDR2 SVGAGI (reference sequence). This CDR3 has 15 amino acids. CDR3 in amino acids: CASTAAKGGNTEAFF. For the CDR3, the DNA is TGTGCCAGCACCGCGGCCAAGGGGGGGAACACTGAAGCTTTCTTT.

This rearrangement joins TRBV6-5 to TRBJ2-7, with D tentatively TRBD1 (6 bases). This CDR3 has 14 residues. CDR1 is MNHEY, CDR2 SVGAGI, per germline. V dropped 0 bases and J dropped 4 bases, with 10 bases sitting between them. This CDR3 reads CASSYSRTAYEQYF. In nucleotides, the CDR3 is TGTGCCAGCAGTTACTCGCGGACAGCTTACGAGCAGTACTTC.

The CDR3 here is CASSLSAGGDQPQHF. The DNA of the CDR3 is TGTGCCAGCAGTTTATCGGCAGGGGGCGACCAGCCCCAGCATTTT. The V and J genes are TRBV27 and TRBJ1-5, with 8 nucleotides matching TRBD1. V dropped 0 bases and J dropped 7; count of bases not matched to a gene: 5. CDR3 size: 15 residues. Germline V lookup: CDR1 MNHEY, CDR2 SMNVEV (reference sequence).

The J gene is TRBJ2-3, the V gene TRBV11-2; D gene uncertain. This CDR3 region has 12 residues. The germline CDR1 and CDR2 sequences are SGHAT and FQNNGV. Trimming shortened V by 1 base and J by 6 bases, and 5 bases separated the two germline ends. The CDR3 nucleotides read TGTGCCAGCAGCTTAGCTTTCGATACGCAGTATTTT. Residues: CASSLAFDTQYF.

This chain links TRBV4-3 with TRBJ2-3, with TRBD2 matching over 9 bases. The CDR3 runs 16 residues. With V trimmed by 4 bases and J by 0 bases, 5 bases remained unmatched. Germline V gene data show CDR1 as LGHNA and CDR2 as YSLEER. CDR3 DNA: TGCGCCAGCAGCCTCCGACTAGCGGAGAGCACAGATACGCAGTATTTT. It encodes CASSLRLAESTDTQYF.

The chain is built from TRBV25-1 and TRBJ2-2; 8 bases agree with TRBD1. The CDR3 totals 14 residues. CDR1 is MGHDK, CDR2 SYGVNS, per germline. V dropped 3 bases and J dropped 5; count of bases not matched to a gene: 2. The CDR3 reads CASSDDRGTGELFF. CDR3 DNA: TGTGCCAGCAGTGACGACAGGGGTACCGGGGAGCTGTTTTTT.